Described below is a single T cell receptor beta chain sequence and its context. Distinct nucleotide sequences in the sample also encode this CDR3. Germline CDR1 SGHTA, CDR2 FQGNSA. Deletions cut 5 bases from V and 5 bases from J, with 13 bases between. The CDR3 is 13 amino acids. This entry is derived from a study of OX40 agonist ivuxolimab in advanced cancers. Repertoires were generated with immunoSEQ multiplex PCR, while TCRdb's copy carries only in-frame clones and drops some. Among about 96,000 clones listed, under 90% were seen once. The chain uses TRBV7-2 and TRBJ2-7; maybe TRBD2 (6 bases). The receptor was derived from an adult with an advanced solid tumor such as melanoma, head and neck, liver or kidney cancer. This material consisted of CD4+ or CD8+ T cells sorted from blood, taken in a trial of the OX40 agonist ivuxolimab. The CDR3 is CASSQRGGHEQYF. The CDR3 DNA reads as TGTGCCAGCAGCCAGAGGGGAGGCCACGAGCAGTACTTC.